This TCR beta chain is drawn from a study of T cells in Graves' hyperthyroidism and ophthalmopathy. This clonotype was found many times. TCR beta CDR3 region amplification was performed from RNA transcripts. Using the HTBI primer set, a first-round RT-PCR was run on the TCR CDR3. TCRdb analysed the multiplex PCR reads with MiXCR anew, one entry per CDR3 protein. The sample comprises 300,000 to 450,000 distinct CDR3 sequences, around 18% of which are singletons, and 40% rests with the top ten. Exclusion of patients followed from uncontrolled infection, other autoimmune disease, pregnancy or lactation. The PBMCs studied were ones that came from roughly 9.1 ml fresh peripheral blood. Germline CDR1 MNHNS, CDR2 SASEGT. This CDR3 is built from 14 residues. Trimming cost V 6 bases and J 3 bases, with 14 bases left between them.

Sequenced material: blood. The chain couples TRBV6-1 to TRBJ1-1; D is perhaps TRBD1 (6 bases). The clonotype originates from a man aged 18 to 29 with Graves' ophthalmopathy. CDR3 bases: TGTGCCAGCAGCCTACAGGGTCTAGACACTGAAGCTTTCTTT. Translated: CASSLQGLDTEAFF.